This paragraph covers one TCR beta chain sequence. The sample belongs to a study of T cells expressing NK-cell markers. The overall study: It was sorted CD3+CD56+NKG2C+, CD3+CD56+NKG2C- and CD3+CD56-NKG2C+ T cells that supplied the TCR beta repertoires.

It was by 5'RACE template switching with UMIs that TCR beta cDNA was made. For each CDR3 protein, TCRdb gives one entry from its re-call of the 5' RACE reads, without DNA. The sample shows 130,000 to 150,000 distinct CDR3 sequences, and around 12% sits with its ten largest clones. The CDR3 runs 14 residues. Looked up from germline, CDR1 is SGHKS and CDR2 is YYEKEE (reference sequence). Sequencing used blood T cells: a sorted CD56 or NKG2C T cell subset, CD4+ or CD8+ T cells, or bulk PBMC T cells (not recorded which). This TCR was sampled from a man aged 18 to 29 in good health. The rearrangement uses TRBV5-5 and TRBJ2-5; TCRdb indicates TRBD1, and absent DNA this call remains unverified. This chain's CDR3 is CASSPRTFEETQYF.